Sequencing of this T cell receptor beta chain was carried out in a study of neurological immune-mediated disorders. Study-level information: Among the roughly 35 patients with multiple sclerosis, approximately 31 were relapsing-remitting, while 3 were secondary progressive.

This clonotype appeared a few times. Its matching antigen is unknown. Its ends do not fully match the called genes, so a read error is possible. Study conclusions and caveats: None of the CDR3 amino acid sequences of expanded clones recurred across subjects, suggesting private repertoires in all groups. The repertoires of 18 of 34 multiple sclerosis patients were placed by phylogenetic grouping in a single related-CDR3 cluster, which may be a signature.

From germline, CDR1 is SGHRS and CDR2 YFSETQ. The CDR3 has 17 residues. It was by 5'RACE with 10-nucleotide random UMIs that the cDNA was made. MiXCR, applied by TCRdb to the 5' RACE reads, yields one record per CDR3 protein. The repertoire includes 60,000 or so distinct CDR3 sequences, roughly 3.5% of them detected once, and approximately 6.5% sits in the top ten. Sequenced sample: PBMCs. The TCR was taken from a woman in her sixties or seventies with multiple sclerosis. This chain links TRBV5-1 with TRBJ2-3, with 10 bases lining up with TRBD2. As DNA, the CDR3 is TGCGCCAACAGCTTGTCTCTTCTAGCGGGGGACACAGATACGCAGTATTTT. Translating it yields CANSLSLLAGDTDTQYF.